These 16 T cell receptor beta chains were sequenced from one sample in a study of blood T cell repertoires in COVID-19. The data were produced by immunoSEQ multiplex PCR, yet TCRdb's version contains in-frame clones alone and is incomplete. The sample lists 150,000 or so clones, roughly 85% seen once, with 3% to 3.5% in the top ten. Sequences were obtained from peripheral blood. All receptors derive from a human donor with acute or convalescent COVID-19. The donor label of this sample is uncertain.

V gene TRBV28 combines with J gene TRBJ1-1; D is unresolved. Trimming left V 7 bases short and J 2 bases short, with 5 bases between. The CDR3 contains 11 residues. Germline V gene data show CDR1 as MDHEN and CDR2 as SYDVKM. The CDR3 loop is CASIHNTEAFF. For the CDR3, the DNA is TGTGCCAGCATCCATAACACTGAAGCTTTCTTT.

This clone has more than one count but fewer than ten. The J gene is TRBJ2-7, the V gene TRBV7-9; maybe TRBD1 (6 bases). The CDR3 totals 14 residues. Germline CDR1 is SEHNR and CDR2 is FQNEAQ (reference sequence). Trimming pared 2 bases from V and 1 base from J, leaving 9 bases between. CDR3 protein: CASSLMDRSYEQYF. The CDR3 DNA is TGTGCCAGCAGCTTAATGGACAGATCCTACGAGCAGTACTTC.

The chain carries TRBV19 and TRBJ2-1, with TRBD1 identical over 7 bases. The CDR3 contains 14 residues. CDR1 is LNHDA, CDR2 SQIVND, per germline (reference sequence). The V segment lost 8 bases and the J segment 9 bases; nucleotides outside the gene matches: 13. The CDR3 here is CASSGGQASSEQFF. The CDR3, as DNA: TGTGCCAGTTCAGGGGGACAAGCGAGCAGTGAGCAGTTCTTC.

This chain links TRBV3-1 (or the pseudogene TRBV3-2) with TRBJ2-7, with D possibly TRBD2 on 6 matching bases. CDR1 is LGHDT, CDR2 YNNKEL, per germline (reference sequence). The CDR3 covers 15 residues. With 0 bases removed from V and 2 bases from J, the gap between germline ends came to 11 bases. CDR3 loop: CASSQDTGGTYEQYF. The CDR3 DNA follows: TGTGCCAGCAGCCAAGATACAGGAGGGACCTACGAGCAGTACTTC.

The chain recombines TRBV6-6 with TRBJ1-3; no firm D call. From germline, CDR1 is MNHNY and CDR2 SVGAGI (reference sequence). This CDR3 comprises 15 residues. V gave up 6 bases and J gave up 2 bases, with 14 bases separating them. The CDR3 protein is CASRSPGGTGNTIYF. In DNA, the CDR3 is TGTGCCAGCAGGTCCCCAGGTGGAACTGGAAACACCATATATTTT.

This clone was found once. This chain links TRBV27 with TRBJ1-1; 9 bases line up with TRBD1. With 2 bases clipped from V and 5 bases from J, the junction kept 9 bases outside the gene matches. From germline, CDR1 is MNHEY and CDR2 SMNVEV (reference sequence). The CDR3 is 16 residues long. The CDR3 coding sequence is TGTGCCAGCAGTTTAACCCGGACAGGGGCCGGTACTGAAGCTTTCTTT. Encoded protein: CASSLTRTGAGTEAFF.

The chain recombines TRBV19 with TRBJ1-1; the match to TRBD1 covers 9 bases. Germline CDR1 reads LNHDA; CDR2 reads SQIVND (reference sequence). With V trimmed by 8 bases and J by 1 base, 2 bases remained unmatched. This CDR3 spans 13 amino acids. This CDR3 is CASEQGANTEAFF. CDR3 sequence (DNA): TGTGCCAGTGAACAGGGGGCGAACACTGAAGCTTTCTTT.

The gene calls are TRBV7-2 and TRBJ1-1; 9 bases agree with TRBD1. The CDR3 is 14 residues long. Losses at the gene ends were 2 bases for V and 5 bases for J; bases not matched to a gene: 3. The germline CDR1 and CDR2 sequences are SGHTA and FQGNSA. The CDR3 bases are TGTGCCAGCAGCTTAACAGGACAGGGGACTGAAGCTTTCTTT. Protein product: CASSLTGQGTEAFF.

The V and J genes are TRBV15 and TRBJ1-5; no definite D call. The CDR3 loop spans 17 amino acids. V was cut by 0 bases and J by 6 bases, with 18 bases left in between. Germline V gives CDR1 LNHNV, CDR2 YYDKDF (reference sequence). The CDR3, as DNA: TGTGCCACCAGCAGAGATCCCCTCGGATGGACTTCTCAGCCCCAGCATTTT. Translated: CATSRDPLGWTSQPQHF. The full variable domain, in which reference TRBV15 and TRBJ1-5 provide the parts outside the CDR3, is DAMVIQNPRYQVTQFGKPVTLSCSQTLNHNVMYWYQQKSSQAPKLLFHYYDKDFNNEADTPDNFQSRRPNTSFCFLDIRSPGLGDTAMYLCATSRDPLGWTSQPQHFGDGTRLSIL.

The chain links TRBV11-3 to TRBJ1-6; D is possibly TRBD1 (6 bases). V lost 5 bases and J 14 bases, leaving 13 bases between the germline ends. Germline assignment: CDR1 SGHNT and CDR2 YENEEA. CDR3 length: 12 amino acids. CDR3 bases: TGTGCCAGCAGCCCCTCAGGGGACACCCTCCACTTT. This gives the protein CASSPSGDTLHF.

The rearrangement uses TRBV7-9 and TRBJ1-5, with D unresolved. V lost 1 base and J lost 5, with 15 bases in between. The CDR3 covers 16 residues. Germline V CDR1 and CDR2: SEHNR, FQNEAQ (reference sequence). The CDR3: CASSLGATENDQPQHF. The DNA of the CDR3 is TGTGCCAGCAGCTTAGGGGCCACGGAAAATGATCAGCCCCAGCATTTT.

The chain recombines TRBV5-4 with TRBJ1-1; no reliable D call. The CDR3 runs to 13 residues. Trimming shortened V by 4 bases and J by 1 base, and 8 bases separated the two germline ends. Per the germline V gene, CDR1 is SGHNT and CDR2 is YYREEE (reference sequence). The CDR3 DNA is TGTGCCAGCAGCCCCGGCGGGAACACTGAAGCTTTCTTT. It encodes CASSPGGNTEAFF.

Turning to this clone: Compared with germline, one end of the junction differs, possibly owing to a read error. Other DNA sequences in this sample translate to the same CDR3. The chain recombines TRBV7-2 with TRBJ1-6; the D gene is possibly TRBD1 (6 bases). The germline V gene has CDR1 SGHTA and CDR2 FQGNSA. CDR3 length: 16 amino acids. This CDR3 is CASSLGAGRYNSPLHF. Here the CDR3 DNA reads TGTGCCAGCAGCCTGGGGGCAGGGCGCTACAATTCGCCCCTCCACTTT. Variable domain in full (rest from reference TRBV7-2 and TRBJ1-6): GAGVSQSPSNKVTEKGKDVELRCDPISGHTALYWYRQSLGQGLEFLIYFQGNSAPDKSGLPSDRFSAERTGGSVSTLTIQRTQQEDSAVYLCASSLGAGRYNSPLHFGNGTRLTVT.

The V and J genes are TRBV18 and TRBJ1-1; 8 nucleotides align to TRBD1. CDR3 size: 13 residues. Trimming removed 6 bases from V and 7 bases from J; junction bases left unmatched: 7. In germline, CDR1 is KGHSH, CDR2 LQKENI. The CDR3 loop reads CASSGQGPHEAFF. The CDR3 coding sequence is TGTGCCAGCTCCGGACAGGGTCCACATGAAGCTTTCTTT. Filled out from reference TRBV18 and TRBJ1-1, the complete variable domain reads NAGVMQNPRHLVRRRGQEARLRCSPMKGHSHVYWYRQLPEEGLKFMVYLQKENIIDESGMPKERFSAEFPKEGPSILRIQQVVRGDSAAYFCASSGQGPHEAFFGQGTRLTVV.

The V and J genes are TRBV6-7 and TRBJ2-5, with D perhaps TRBD2 (6 bases). TRBV6-7 counts as an open reading frame of uncertain function. Deletions cut 7 bases from V and 5 bases from J, with 23 bases between. This CDR3 contains 16 residues. CDR3 loop: CASNSPPGVHSETQYF. The CDR3 region has the DNA TGTGCCAGCAATTCCCCCCCGGGGGTGCATTCGGAGACCCAGTACTTC.

The chain carries TRBV30 and TRBJ2-1, with D hard to call. Trimming cost V 0 bases and J 4 bases, with 10 bases left between them. The V gene's germline CDR1 is GTSNPN and CDR2 SVGIG (reference sequence). There are 14 residues in the CDR3. The CDR3 DNA reads as TGTGCCTGGAGTGTACAAGGCGGTTACAATGAGCAGTTCTTC. Translating it yields CAWSVQGGYNEQFF. Based on the CDR3 plus reference TRBV30 and TRBJ2-1, the full variable domain is SQTIHQWPATLVQPVGSPLSLECTVEGTSNPNLYWYRQAAGRGLQLLFYSVGIGQISSEVPQNLSASRPQDRQFILSSKKLLLSDSGFYLCAWSVQGGYNEQFFGPGTRLTVL.